This section outlines one T cell receptor beta chain sequence together with its context. Its antigen is unknown. This sample is drawn from a study of T cell repertoires in cytomegalovirus infection. TCRdb itself ran the reads through MiXCR, one entry per CDR3 protein. The sample includes hundreds of thousands of distinct CDR3 sequences, 25% to 35% seen only once; the top ten take around a sixth. The clonotype comes from a human donor in good health (CMV status not recorded). Some clones in this sample may be carry-over from other donors' samples. The specimen was cultured PBMCs, collected from culture after CMV antigen stimulation.

CDR3 sequence (DNA): TGTGCCAGCAGCTTATTCCCGGAAGGTGGGAATGAGCAGTTCTTC. Translated, it gives CASSLFPEGGNEQFF. The V gene is TRBV7-9, the J gene TRBJ2-1, with no clear D. The CDR3 is 15 amino acids. Germline assignment: CDR1 SEHNR and CDR2 FQNEAQ (reference sequence). The germline V and J ends were trimmed by 2 bases and 7 bases, with 15 bases remaining between them.